This T cell receptor beta chain was identified in a study of tumor and adjacent non-tumor tissue in lung cancer. Study observations and caveats: In normal lung, the top 100 clones were significantly more dominant than in tumor. Compared with tumor, normal lung showed significantly lower TCR diversity.

Of note for this clonotype: Its antigen is still unknown. At one end the junction does not follow the germline gene, possibly because of a read error.

This sample's RNA came from whole unsorted tissue. More than 3 cm separated this lung sample from the edge of the tumor. The CDR3 sequence is 11 residues long. CDR1 MNHNY and CDR2 SVGAGI come from the germline V gene (reference sequence). A modified ARM-PCR protocol with three rounds of nested PCR amplified TCRbeta. TCRdb itself ran the multiplex PCR reads through MiXCR, one entry per CDR3 protein. The table records 35,000 to 55,000 distinct CDR3 sequences, 60% to 70% of them present only once. The sequenced sample was distant non-tumor lung tissue. This clonotype was obtained from a woman in her thirties or forties with non-small cell lung cancer. The chain joins TRBV6-6 to TRBJ2-7; D is possibly TRBD2 (5 bases). In nucleotides, the CDR3 is TGTACCAGCAGTCTCAGCGGCGAGCAGTACTTC. Translating it yields CTSSLSGEQYF.